The sequence of this TCR beta chain was determined in a study of vaccination and CD4 T cells after COVID-19. Study information: Blood was drawn a median around 66 days post second dose, range 14 to 241.

CDR1 and CDR2 from the germline V gene are MGHRA and YSYEKL. Trimming took 2 bases from V and 3 from J; bases not matched to a gene: 5. The CDR3 runs to 16 residues. This sample's treatment: approximately 10-day PBMC culture with coronavirus spike peptide pools or control peptides (ViraFEST assay). Alongside approximately 10 IU/ml IL-2 and about 9.1 ug/ml peptide pools, PBMCs were cultured at a few million per well. Cultured CD4+ T cells had their DNA profiled by the Oncomine TCR Beta short-read assay. Using its own MiXCR run on the PCR reads, TCRdb lists one record per CDR3 protein. Of about 13,000 distinct CDR3 sequences detected, roughly 53% appear once; the ten largest clones hold more than 10%. As concerns this clonotype: Its antigen is not identified.

Specimen: CD4+ T cells from blood, cultured in vitro. This sequence joins TRBV4-1 and TRBJ2-3, with TRBD2 matching over 10 bases. The sequence was collected from a human donor who had recovered from COVID-19. This CDR3 reads CASSQLIAGGTDTQYF. For the CDR3, the DNA is TGCGCCAGCAGCCAACTGATAGCGGGAGGAACAGATACGCAGTATTTT.